This T cell receptor beta chain was obtained from a study of patients and donors after allogeneic stem cell transplantation. TCRdb reprocessed the RT-PCR reads with MiXCR, giving one entry per CDR3 protein. The sample lists a few hundred thousand distinct CDR3 sequences; around 40% were seen once. V trimming: 5 bases; J trimming: 2 bases; junction bases outside the gene matches: 15. Germline V gene data show CDR1 as DFQATT and CDR2 as SNEGSKA (reference sequence). The CDR3 sequence is 17 residues long. This TCR was sampled from a human donor who was either an allogeneic HSCT recipient or a stem cell or donor lymphocyte infusion donor (not recorded which). It is not recorded whose cells these are; they may come from a transplant donor. The chain links TRBV20-1 to TRBJ1-5; 7 positions agree with TRBD1. The sample comprised blood, either unsorted or a sorted T cell fraction (not recorded which). The CDR3 nucleotides are TGCAGTGCTGAGGGGGACAGATTCATGTCTGGCAATCAGCCCCAGCATTTT. Its translation: CSAEGDRFMSGNQPQHF.